These 7 T cell receptor beta chains came from one sample sequenced in a study of control samples from healthy donors and cancer patients. Sequencing was performed with immunoSEQ multiplex PCR; in TCRdb, only in-frame clones are kept and a portion is missing. The table records about 21,000 clones, less than 90% of them present only once. Sequenced: PBMCs. These receptors all stem from a man in his 60s with colorectal cancer.

The count of this clone is one. This rearrangement joins TRBV30 to TRBJ1-2; D may be TRBD1 (6 bases). The CDR3 runs 12 residues. Germline-derived CDR1 and CDR2 are GTSNPN and SVGIG (reference sequence). The V end was cut by 8 bases, the J end by 8 bases, with 18 bases between. CDR3 sequence (DNA): TGTGCCAGGGACACGGGCTCGCAAGGCTACACCTTC. It yields the protein CARDTGSQGYTF.

J is TRBJ2-1 and V is TRBV5-6, with D perhaps TRBD2 (6 bases). The CDR3 length is 14 residues. Germline V lookup: CDR1 SGHDT, CDR2 YYEEEE. V was clipped by 2 bases and J by 6 bases, with 12 bases between them. CDR3 in DNA: TGTGCCAGCAGCTTAGGCCAGGGAGGCAATGAGCAGTTCTTC. This sequence encodes CASSLGQGGNEQFF.

Only one count was recorded for this clone. The chain couples TRBV18 to TRBJ1-1, with D unresolved. The CDR3 runs to 12 residues. Trimming took off 2 bases at V and 2 bases at J, with 3 bases between the two ends. CDR1 KGHSH and CDR2 LQKENI come from the germline V gene. CDR3 nucleotide sequence: TGTGCCAGCTCACCAATAAACACTGAAGCTTTCTTT. This encodes CASSPINTEAFF.

This chain uses TRBV30 with TRBJ2-3; TRBD2 matches 7 bases. Germline loops: CDR1 GTSNPN, CDR2 SVGIG (reference sequence). The V segment lost 0 bases and the J segment 4 bases; nucleotides outside the gene matches: 4. The CDR3 extends over 14 amino acids. The CDR3 is CAWSVGLVSDTQYF. The CDR3 region has the DNA TGTGCCTGGAGTGTAGGACTAGTATCAGATACGCAGTATTTT. The whole variable domain, filled in from reference TRBV30 and TRBJ2-3, reads SQTIHQWPATLVQPVGSPLSLECTVEGTSNPNLYWYRQAAGRGLQLLFYSVGIGQISSEVPQNLSASRPQDRQFILSSKKLLLSDSGFYLCAWSVGLVSDTQYFGPGTRLTVL.

The chain carries TRBV7-8 and TRBJ1-1, with D tentatively TRBD1 (5 bases). Trimming took 1 base from V and 3 from J, leaving 6 bases between them. Germline assignment: CDR1 SGHVS and CDR2 FQNEAQ. The CDR3 contains 13 residues. CDR3 DNA sequence: TGTGCCAGCAGCTTAGAAGGGGACACTGAAGCTTTCTTT. Translated: CASSLEGDTEAFF.

The chain couples TRBV3-1 (or the pseudogene TRBV3-2) to TRBJ1-1, with a possible D match to TRBD1 (5 bases). V was trimmed by 0 bases and J by 2 bases, leaving 10 bases between them. Germline CDR1 is LGHDT and CDR2 is YNNKEL (reference sequence). This CDR3 is built from 15 residues. This CDR3 reads CASSQDGGVNTEAFF. In DNA form, the CDR3 reads TGTGCCAGCAGCCAAGATGGGGGGGTAAACACTGAAGCTTTCTTT.

The chain couples TRBV23-1 to TRBJ1-3; D is possibly TRBD1 (5 bases). TRBV23-1 is flagged as an ORF with uncertain function. The CDR3 sequence is 17 residues long. V was trimmed by 4 bases and J by 2 bases, leaving 18 bases between them. The CDR3 sequence is CASSRPGRPATGNTIYF. CDR3 nucleotide sequence: TGCGCCAGCAGTCGGCCGGGACGCCCGGCTACTGGAAACACCATATATTTT.